Shown below are 3 T cell receptor beta chains from a single sample sequenced in a study of T cell repertoires in cytomegalovirus infection. TCRdb independently ran MiXCR on the reads; one entry per CDR3 protein. Of around 750,000 distinct CDR3 sequences in the sample, approximately 29% were seen once. The antigens for these receptors are not known. The sequences come from cultured CD8+ T cells from PBMCs, collected from culture after CMV antigen stimulation. Every receptor here comes from a human donor in good health (CMV status not recorded). Some clones in this sample may be carry-over from other donors' samples.

The CDR3: CASSPGPYTSGNTIYF. CDR3 nucleotides: TGTGCCAGCAGCCCGGGACCCTACACCTCTGGAAACACCATATATTTT. This chain links TRBV7-6 with TRBJ1-3, with D perhaps matching TRBD1 (5 bases). V shed 5 bases and J shed 0 bases, with 14 bases lying between them. The CDR3 spans 16 residues. From germline, CDR1 is SGHVS and CDR2 FNYEAQ.

This chain joins TRBV2 and TRBJ1-6; D unclear. This CDR3 has 16 residues. Per the germline V gene, CDR1 is SNHLY and CDR2 is FYNNEI. With 2 bases removed from V and 0 bases from J, the gap between germline ends came to 8 bases. CDR3 in DNA: TGTGCCAGCAGTGAATCCATGAGCTCCTATAATTCACCCCTCCACTTT. Translated: CASSESMSSYNSPLHF.

This chain joins TRBV5-4 and TRBJ1-2; a possible D gene is TRBD1 (5 bases). Germline assignment: CDR1 SGHNT and CDR2 YYREEE (reference sequence). Between the trimmed V and J ends, which lost 0 bases and 8 bases, there was a span of 17 bases. The CDR3 sequence is 15 residues long. CDR3 region: CASSLALEAGSGYTF. In DNA form, the CDR3 reads TGTGCCAGCAGCTTGGCCTTGGAGGCAGGGAGCGGCTACACCTTC.